A single sample is the source of the 4 T cell receptor beta chains below, sequenced in a study of Ad26.COV2.S vaccination and SARS-CoV-2 variants. Repertoires were generated with immunoSEQ multiplex PCR, while TCRdb's copy carries only in-frame clones and drops some. The sample records around 400,000 clones, around 90% being singletons. Treatment indicated: roughly 18 received Ad26.COV2.S at low or high dose, single or two shots; about 5 received placebo; per-sample allocation not given. Sampling took place 63 days after the first vaccine or placebo injection. This material consisted of peripheral blood, taken in a trial of Ad26.COV2.S vaccine versus placebo. All receptors derive from a person aged 18-65 years who received the Ad26.COV2.S COVID-19 vaccine or a placebo.

The V gene is TRBV20-1, the J gene TRBJ2-3, with a possible D match to TRBD2 (5 bases). The CDR3 length is 17 residues. V shed 3 bases and J shed 0 bases, with 19 bases lying between them. The V gene's germline CDR1 is DFQATT and CDR2 SNEGSKA (reference sequence). The CDR3 DNA sequence: TGCAGTGCTAGTACTGCGGGCTTTAGCACTAGCACAGATACGCAGTATTTT. This codes for CSASTAGFSTSTDTQYF.

This rearrangement joins TRBV29-1 to TRBJ1-1; weak D call: TRBD1 (6 bases). The CDR3 consists of 13 residues. The V gene's germline CDR1 is SQVTM and CDR2 ANQGSEA. Trimming removed 6 bases from V and 3 bases from J, with 14 bases in between. CDR3 DNA sequence: TGCAGCGTGACGACAGGAGACTACACTGAAGCTTTCTTT. It codes for CSVTTGDYTEAFF.

This chain uses TRBV6-2 or TRBV6-3 with TRBJ1-5; D not resolved. The CDR3 loop spans 12 amino acids. Germline CDR1 MNHEY, CDR2 SVGEGT. V was shortened by 2 bases and J by 4 bases, with 3 bases between the two germline ends. The CDR3 nucleotides read TGTGCCAGCAGTTACGGTAATCAGCCCCAGCATTTT. It translates to CASSYGNQPQHF.

The V gene is TRBV7-9, the J gene TRBJ2-7; 7 bases line up with TRBD1. This CDR3 spans 14 amino acids. The junction had 10 bases not matched to a gene; V was cut back by 5 bases and J by 6 bases. In germline, CDR1 is SEHNR, CDR2 FQNEAQ (reference sequence). DNA for the CDR3: TGTGCCAGCAGCCTTGGTCGTACAGGGGTCGAGCAGTACTTC. Its protein product is CASSLGRTGVEQYF.